This T cell receptor (beta chain) appears in the sequencing data of a study of shared clonotypes between healthy human individuals. Across the study: The study used three CD4 naive, three CD4 memory, two CD8 naive and one CD8 memory plate per donor.

Profiled with immunoSEQ multiplex PCR; TCRdb holds only in-frame clones, not every one. The table shows over a million clones, with under 80% occurring only once. Sample: memory CD4+ T cells sorted from blood. Stated subset: CD45RA-negative fraction. The clonotype was recovered from a man younger than 35 in good health.

The CDR3 sequence is CASSGQGWGYTF. CDR3 coding DNA: TGTGCCAGCAGCGGACAGGGGTGGGGCTACACCTTC. The chain links TRBV27 to TRBJ1-2, with 9 bases aligning to TRBD1. This CDR3 contains 12 residues. Germline loops: CDR1 MNHEY, CDR2 SMNVEV (reference sequence). V was pared by 6 bases and J by 8 bases, with 4 bases of the junction left unmatched.